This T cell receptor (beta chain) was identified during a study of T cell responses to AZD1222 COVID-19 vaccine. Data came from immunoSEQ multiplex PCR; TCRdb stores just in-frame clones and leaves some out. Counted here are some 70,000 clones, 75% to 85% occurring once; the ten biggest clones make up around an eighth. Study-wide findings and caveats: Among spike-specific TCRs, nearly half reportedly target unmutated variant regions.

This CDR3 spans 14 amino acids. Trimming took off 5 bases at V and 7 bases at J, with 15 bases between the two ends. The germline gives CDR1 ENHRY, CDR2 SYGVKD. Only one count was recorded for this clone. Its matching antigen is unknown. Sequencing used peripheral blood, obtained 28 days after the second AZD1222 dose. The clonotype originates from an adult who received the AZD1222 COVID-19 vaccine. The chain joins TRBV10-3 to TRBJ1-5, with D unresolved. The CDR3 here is CAISSSGLGQPQHF. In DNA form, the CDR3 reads TGTGCCATCAGTTCGTCGGGTCTGGGGCAGCCCCAGCATTTT.